This T cell receptor beta chain was identified in a study of blood T cells in healthy people across ages. Points from the study as a whole: Older age coincided with a roughly linear decline in TCR beta diversity per million T cells. Total diversity from one million sequenced T cells was likely underestimated.

Combining a sample-barcoded 5' primer with a J-beta primer mix, a second PCR ran for roughly 7 to 12 cycles. Samples each returned at least 2.5 million CDR3-containing paired-end reads. TCRdb analysed the 5' RACE reads with MiXCR anew, one entry per CDR3 protein. The profile covers about 670,000 distinct CDR3 sequences, with 40% to 50% appearing a single time and about 30% taken by the ten largest. CDR3 length: 15 residues. J was trimmed by 2 bases and V by 4 bases; bases with no gene match: 8. Germline V lookup: CDR1 SGHTA, CDR2 FQGNSA. Note on this clonotype: The antigen is not known.

Material for sequencing was blood. The TCR was taken from a man aged 80 or over in good health. The chain couples TRBV7-2 to TRBJ2-7; 7 bases agree with TRBD2. CDR3 in amino acids: CASSSRHGGTYEQYF. The CDR3 DNA reads as TGTGCCAGCAGCTCACGACACGGGGGGACCTACGAGCAGTACTTC.